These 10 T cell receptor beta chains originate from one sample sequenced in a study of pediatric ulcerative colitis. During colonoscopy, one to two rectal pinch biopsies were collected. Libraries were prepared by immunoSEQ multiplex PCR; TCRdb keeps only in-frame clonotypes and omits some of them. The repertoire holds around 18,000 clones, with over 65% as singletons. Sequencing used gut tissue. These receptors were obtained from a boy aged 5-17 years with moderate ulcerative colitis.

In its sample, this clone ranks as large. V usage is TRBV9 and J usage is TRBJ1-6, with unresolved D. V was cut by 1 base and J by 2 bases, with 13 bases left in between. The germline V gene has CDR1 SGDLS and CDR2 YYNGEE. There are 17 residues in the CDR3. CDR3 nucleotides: TGTGCCAGCAGCGTAAGTTCAGCCTGGGCCTATAATTCACCCCTCCACTTT. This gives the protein CASSVSSAWAYNSPLHF.

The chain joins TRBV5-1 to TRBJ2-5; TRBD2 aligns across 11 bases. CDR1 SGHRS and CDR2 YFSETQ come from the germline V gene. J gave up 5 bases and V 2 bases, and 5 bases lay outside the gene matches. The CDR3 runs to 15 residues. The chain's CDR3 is CASSFSGGAGETQYF. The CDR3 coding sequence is TGCGCCAGCAGCTTTAGCGGGGGGGCCGGGGAGACCCAGTACTTC.

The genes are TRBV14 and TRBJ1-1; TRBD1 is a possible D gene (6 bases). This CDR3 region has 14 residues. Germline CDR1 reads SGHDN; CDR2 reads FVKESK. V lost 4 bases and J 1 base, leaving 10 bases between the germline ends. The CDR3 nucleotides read TGTGCCAGCAGCCCAGGGGTAAGGAACACTGAAGCTTTCTTT. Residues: CASSPGVRNTEAFF.

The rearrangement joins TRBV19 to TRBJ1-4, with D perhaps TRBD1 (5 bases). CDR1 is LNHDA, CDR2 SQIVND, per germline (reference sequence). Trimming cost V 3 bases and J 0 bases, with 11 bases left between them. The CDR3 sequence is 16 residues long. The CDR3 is CASSIVGDPTNEKLFF. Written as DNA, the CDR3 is TGTGCCAGTAGTATCGTAGGGGACCCAACTAATGAAAAACTGTTTTTT.

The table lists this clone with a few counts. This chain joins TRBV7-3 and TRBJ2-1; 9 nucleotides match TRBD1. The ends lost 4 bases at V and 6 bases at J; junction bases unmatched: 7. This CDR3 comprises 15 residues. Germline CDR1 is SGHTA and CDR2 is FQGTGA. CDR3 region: CASSSGQGGLNEQFF. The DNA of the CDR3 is TGTGCCAGCAGCTCGGGACAGGGCGGCCTCAATGAGCAGTTCTTC.

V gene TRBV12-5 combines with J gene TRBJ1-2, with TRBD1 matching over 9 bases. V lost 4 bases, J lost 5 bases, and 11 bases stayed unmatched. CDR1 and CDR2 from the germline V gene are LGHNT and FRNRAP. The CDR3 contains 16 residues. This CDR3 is CASGSSSGTGYYGYTF. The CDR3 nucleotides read TGTGCTAGTGGTTCCTCTTCCGGGACAGGGTATTATGGCTACACCTTC.

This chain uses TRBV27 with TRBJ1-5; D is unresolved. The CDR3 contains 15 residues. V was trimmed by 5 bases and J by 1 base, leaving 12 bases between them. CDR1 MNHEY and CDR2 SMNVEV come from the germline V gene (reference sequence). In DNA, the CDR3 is TGTGCCAGCAGTGTCACGAATTGGAGCAATCAGCCCCAGCATTTT. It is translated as CASSVTNWSNQPQHF.

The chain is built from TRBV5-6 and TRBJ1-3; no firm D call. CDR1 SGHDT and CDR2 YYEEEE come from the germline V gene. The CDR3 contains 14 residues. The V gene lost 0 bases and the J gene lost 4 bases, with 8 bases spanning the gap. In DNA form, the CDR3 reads TGTGCCAGCAGCTTGGAGACACGGGGAAACACCATATATTTT. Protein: CASSLETRGNTIYF. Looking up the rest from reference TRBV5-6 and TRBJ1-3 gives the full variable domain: DAGVTQSPTHLIKTRGQQVTLRCSPKSGHDTVSWYQQALGQGPQFIFQYYEEEERQRGNFPDRFSGHQFPNYSSELNVNALLLGDSALYLCASSLETRGNTIYFGEGSWLTVV.

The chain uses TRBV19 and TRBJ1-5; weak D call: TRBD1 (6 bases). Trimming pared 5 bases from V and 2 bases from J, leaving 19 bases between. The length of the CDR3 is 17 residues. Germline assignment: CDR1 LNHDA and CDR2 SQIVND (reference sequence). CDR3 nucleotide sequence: TGTGCCAGTAGTCAGAGAAGGGGGGGGAACGGCAATCAGCCCCAGCATTTT. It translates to CASSQRRGGNGNQPQHF.

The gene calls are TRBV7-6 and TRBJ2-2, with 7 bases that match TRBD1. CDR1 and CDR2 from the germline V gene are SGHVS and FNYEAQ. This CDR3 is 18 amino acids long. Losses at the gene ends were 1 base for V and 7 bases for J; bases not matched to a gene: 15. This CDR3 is CASSLGTGGPGVGGELFF. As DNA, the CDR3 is TGTGCCAGCAGCTTAGGGACAGGCGGACCCGGGGTTGGCGGGGAGCTGTTTTTT.